The clone carrying this T cell receptor beta chain has a handful of counts. Its target is unknown. The data were obtained in a study of cytomegalovirus exposure and HLA in healthy donors. Study-wide context: Out of 150 million to 200 million T cells, an earlier analysis found over 90 million unique TCR beta sequences in total. Study findings and constraints: As immune exposure information, only CMV serostatus was available. A missense DCLRE1C variant was associated with V- and J-gene trimming of TCR beta chains in a later analysis, and an independent cohort replicated the association.

V gave up 4 bases and J gave up 8 bases, with 14 bases separating them. Germline V gives CDR1 SGHTA, CDR2 FQGNSA. This CDR3 is built from 13 residues. PCR used 60 Vbeta primers and 13 Jbeta primers. Sequenced by immunoSEQ multiplex PCR; TCRdb stores in-frame clones only, minus some. The top ten hold roughly 9.7% of the sample, which has about 140,000 clones, approximately 84% seen once. Sequenced material: PBMCs. This receptor was identified in a woman aged 55 to 70 in good health and CMV-seropositive. The chain has TRBV7-2 and TRBJ1-2; the D gene is possibly TRBD1 (5 bases). CDR3 sequence (DNA): TGTGCCAGCAGCTATTCCCAGGGAGGCGGCTACACCTTC. This encodes CASSYSQGGGYTF.